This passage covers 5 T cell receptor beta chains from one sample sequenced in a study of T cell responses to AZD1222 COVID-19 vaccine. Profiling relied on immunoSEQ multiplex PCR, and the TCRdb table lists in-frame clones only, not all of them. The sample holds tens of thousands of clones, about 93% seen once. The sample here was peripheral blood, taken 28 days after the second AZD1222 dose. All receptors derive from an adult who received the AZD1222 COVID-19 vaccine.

The CDR3 region is CASCPGNNQPQHF. For the CDR3, the DNA is TGTGCCAGCTGCCCAGGGAACAATCAGCCCCAGCATTTT. The chain recombines TRBV2 with TRBJ1-5; maybe TRBD1 (5 bases). V lost 8 bases to trimming and J lost 3 bases, with 11 bases between them. The CDR3 consists of 13 residues. Germline V gene sequence: CDR1 SNHLY, CDR2 FYNNEI.

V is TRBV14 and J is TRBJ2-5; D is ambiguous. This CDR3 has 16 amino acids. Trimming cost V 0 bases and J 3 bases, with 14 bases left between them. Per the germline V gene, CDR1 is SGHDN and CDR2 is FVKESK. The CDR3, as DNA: TGTGCCAGCAGCCAAGAATGGCGAAGAATGGAAGAGACCCAGTACTTC. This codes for CASSQEWRRMEETQYF.

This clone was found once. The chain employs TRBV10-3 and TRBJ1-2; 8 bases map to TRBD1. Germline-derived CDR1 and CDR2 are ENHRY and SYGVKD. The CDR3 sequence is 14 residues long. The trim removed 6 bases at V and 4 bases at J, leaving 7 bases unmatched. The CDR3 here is CAIRPGQGPYGYTF. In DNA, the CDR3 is TGTGCCATCAGACCTGGACAGGGCCCCTATGGCTACACCTTC.

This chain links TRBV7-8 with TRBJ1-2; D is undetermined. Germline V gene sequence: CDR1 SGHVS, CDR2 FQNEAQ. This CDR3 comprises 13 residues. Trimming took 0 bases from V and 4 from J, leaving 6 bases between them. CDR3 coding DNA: TGTGCCAGCAGCTTAGCGATCTTCTATGGCTACACCTTC. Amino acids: CASSLAIFYGYTF.

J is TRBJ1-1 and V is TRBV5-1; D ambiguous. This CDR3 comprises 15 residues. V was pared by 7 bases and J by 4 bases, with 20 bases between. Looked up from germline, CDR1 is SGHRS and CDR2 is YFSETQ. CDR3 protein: CASGSIWEKGTEAFF. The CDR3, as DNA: TGCGCCAGCGGGAGTATATGGGAAAAAGGCACTGAAGCTTTCTTT. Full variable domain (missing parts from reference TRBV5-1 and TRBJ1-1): KAGVTQTPRYLIKTRGQQVTLSCSPISGHRSVSWYQQTPGQGLQFLFEYFSETQRNKGNFPGRFSGRQFSNSRSEMNVSTLELGDSALYLCASGSIWEKGTEAFFGQGTRLTVV.